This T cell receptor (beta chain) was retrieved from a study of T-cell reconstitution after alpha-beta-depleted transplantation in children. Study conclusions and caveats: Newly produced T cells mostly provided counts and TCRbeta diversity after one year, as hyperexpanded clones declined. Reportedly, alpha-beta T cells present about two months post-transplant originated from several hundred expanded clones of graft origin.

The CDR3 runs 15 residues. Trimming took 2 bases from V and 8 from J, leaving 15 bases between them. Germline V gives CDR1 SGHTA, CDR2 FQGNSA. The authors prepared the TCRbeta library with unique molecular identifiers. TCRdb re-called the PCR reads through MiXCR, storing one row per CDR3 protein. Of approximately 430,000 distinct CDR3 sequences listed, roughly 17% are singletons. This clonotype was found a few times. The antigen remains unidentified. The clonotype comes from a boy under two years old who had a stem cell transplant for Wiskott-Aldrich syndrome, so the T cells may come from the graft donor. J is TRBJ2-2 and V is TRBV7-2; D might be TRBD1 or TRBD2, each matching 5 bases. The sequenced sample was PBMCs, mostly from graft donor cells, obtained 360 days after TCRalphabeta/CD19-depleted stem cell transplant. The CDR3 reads CASSLRDLLGGELFF. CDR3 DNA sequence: TGTGCCAGCAGCTTACGGGACCTTCTGGGGGGGGAGCTGTTTTTT.